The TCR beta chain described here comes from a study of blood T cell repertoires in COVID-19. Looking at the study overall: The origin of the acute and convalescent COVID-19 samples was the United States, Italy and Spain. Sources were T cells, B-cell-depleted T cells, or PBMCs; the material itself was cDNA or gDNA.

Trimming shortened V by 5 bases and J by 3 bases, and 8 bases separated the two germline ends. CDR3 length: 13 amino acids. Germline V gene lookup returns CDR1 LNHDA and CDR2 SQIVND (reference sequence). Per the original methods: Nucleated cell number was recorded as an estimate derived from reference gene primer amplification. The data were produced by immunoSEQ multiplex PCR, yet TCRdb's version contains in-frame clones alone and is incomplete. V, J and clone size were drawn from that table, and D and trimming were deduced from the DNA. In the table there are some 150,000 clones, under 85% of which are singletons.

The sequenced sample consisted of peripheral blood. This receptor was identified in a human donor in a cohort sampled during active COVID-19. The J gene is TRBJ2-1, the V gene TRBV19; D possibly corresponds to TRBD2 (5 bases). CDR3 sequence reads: CASSPSFYNEQFF. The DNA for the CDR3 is TGTGCCAGTAGTCCTAGCTTCTACAATGAGCAGTTCTTC.